This TCR beta chain was observed in a study of blood T cell repertoires in COVID-19. Turning to the study itself: Acute-phase and convalescent COVID-19 samples originated in the United States, Italy and Spain.

The CDR3 runs 14 residues. The J segment lost 4 bases and the V segment lost 5 bases, leaving 3 bases of the junction unmatched. The germline V gene has CDR1 SEHNR and CDR2 FQNEAQ (reference sequence). Recruitment covered about two dozen US areas and drew participants whose ages spanned roughly 18 to 100 years. Participant-reported clinical history was the basis for cohort assignment. Original methodology: Scientists estimated how many nucleated cells there were by amplifying reference gene primers. Clones were sequenced by immunoSEQ multiplex PCR, and TCRdb holds only the in-frame ones, with some missing. The V and J calls and the clone size are those of that table, but D and trimming were determined from the DNA. The sample includes some 300,000 clones, 88% of them seen just once.

The sequencing input was PBMCs or T cells enriched from blood (not recorded which). The rearrangement joins TRBV7-9 to TRBJ1-2; 11 bases are shared with TRBD1. The TCR comes from a woman aged 30 to 39 who had recovered from COVID-19. The CDR3 loop is CASSRDRGTYGYTF. CDR3 in DNA: TGTGCCAGCAGCCGGGACAGGGGGACCTATGGCTACACCTTC.